These 3 T cell receptor beta chains were all obtained from the same sample, sequenced in a study of OX40 agonist ivuxolimab in advanced cancers. Receptor libraries were prepared by the immunoSEQ multiplex PCR assay. TCRdb took this table from immuneACCESS and kept in-frame rearrangements with V and J called. Such tables lack part of the clones; where checked against another copy, unresolved V genes explain under half of the gap, and the rest is unexplained. This sample has 60,000 to 65,000 clones in its table, and about 91% of those were observed once. More than 10% of the sample lies in the top ten. The source material was CD4+ or CD8+ T cells sorted from blood, sampled in a trial of the OX40 agonist ivuxolimab. All receptors come from an adult with an advanced solid tumor such as melanoma, head and neck, liver or kidney cancer.

The chain employs TRBV19 and TRBJ2-7; 13 positions match TRBD2. CDR1 and CDR2 from the germline V gene are LNHDA and SQIVND (reference sequence). V dropped 7 bases and J dropped 2; count of bases not matched to a gene: 14. CDR3 length equals 18 residues. This CDR3 is CASMARDTTSGRAYEQYF. The CDR3 DNA sequence: TGTGCCAGTATGGCCAGGGACACCACTAGCGGGAGGGCCTACGAGCAGTACTTC.

The gene calls are TRBV7-9 and TRBJ2-1; 9 positions match TRBD1. This CDR3 has 17 amino acids. Trimming at V came to 5 bases and at J to 1 base, leaving 9 bases not matched to a gene. From germline, CDR1 is SEHNR and CDR2 FQNEAQ (reference sequence). The CDR3 region is CASSTTRGQGSYNEQFF. The CDR3 nucleotides read TGTGCCAGCAGCACCACCCGCGGACAGGGGTCCTACAATGAGCAGTTCTTC.

The gene calls are TRBV19 and TRBJ1-2, with D perhaps matching TRBD1 (5 bases). V was cut by 1 base and J by 6 bases, with 12 bases left in between. The CDR3 sequence is 14 residues long. Per germline, CDR1 LNHDA and CDR2 SQIVND (reference sequence). CDR3 coding DNA: TGTGCCAGTAGTATAGTGTCAGGGACGGATGGCTACACCTTC. Protein product: CASSIVSGTDGYTF.